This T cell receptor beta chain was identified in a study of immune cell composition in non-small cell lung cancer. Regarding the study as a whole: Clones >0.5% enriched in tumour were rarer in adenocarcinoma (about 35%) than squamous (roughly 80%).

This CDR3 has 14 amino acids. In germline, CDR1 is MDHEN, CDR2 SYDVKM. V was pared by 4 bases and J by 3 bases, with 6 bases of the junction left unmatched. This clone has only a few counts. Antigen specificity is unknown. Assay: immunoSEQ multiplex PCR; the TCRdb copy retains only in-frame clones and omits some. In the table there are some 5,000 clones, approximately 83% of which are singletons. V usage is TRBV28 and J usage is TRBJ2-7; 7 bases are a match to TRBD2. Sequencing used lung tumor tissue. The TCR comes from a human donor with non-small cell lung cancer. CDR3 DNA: TGTGCCAGCAGTTCTCCGGGACTATTCTACGAGCAGTACTTC. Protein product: CASSSPGLFYEQYF. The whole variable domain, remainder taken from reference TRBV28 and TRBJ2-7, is DVKVTQSSRYLVKRTGEKVFLECVQDMDHENMFWYRQDPGLGLRLIYFSYDVKMKEKGDIPEGYSVSREKKERFSLILESASTNQTSMYLCASSSPGLFYEQYFGPGTRLTVT.